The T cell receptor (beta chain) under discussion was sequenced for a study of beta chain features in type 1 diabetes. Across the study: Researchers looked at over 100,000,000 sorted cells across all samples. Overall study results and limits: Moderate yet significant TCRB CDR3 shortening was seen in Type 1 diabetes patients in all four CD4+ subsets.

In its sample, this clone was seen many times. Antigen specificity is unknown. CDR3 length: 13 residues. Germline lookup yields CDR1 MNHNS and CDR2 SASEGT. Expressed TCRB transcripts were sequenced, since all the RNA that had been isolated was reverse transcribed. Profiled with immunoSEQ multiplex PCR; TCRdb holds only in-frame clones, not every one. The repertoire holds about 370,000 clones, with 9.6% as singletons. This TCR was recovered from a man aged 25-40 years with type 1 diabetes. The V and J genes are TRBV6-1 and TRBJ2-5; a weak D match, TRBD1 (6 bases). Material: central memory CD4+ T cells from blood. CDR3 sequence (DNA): TGTGCTGCCGACAGGAGTCTTCAAGAGACCCAGTACTTC. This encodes CAADRSLQETQYF.